The 27 T cell receptor beta chains listed next were all sequenced from one sample in a study of blood T cell repertoires in COVID-19. The protocol was immunoSEQ multiplex PCR, while the TCRdb copy is restricted to in-frame clones and leaves out a portion. Among around 170,000 clones, about 82% were seen once, and the ten largest hold 6.5% to 7%. The source material was peripheral blood. The receptors shown here come from a man aged 70 or older with active or convalescent COVID-19.

There are a few counts of this clone. The V call is TRBV2, the J call TRBJ1-3; TRBD1 agrees at 7 bases. The CDR3 totals 15 residues. Germline lookup yields CDR1 SNHLY and CDR2 FYNNEI. Unmatched junction bases numbered 9, after V lost 6 bases and J lost 4 bases. The CDR3 DNA is TGTGCCAGCAGCCGACAGGGCTCTGTAGGAAACACCATATATTTT. Translated: CASSRQGSVGNTIYF.

The rearrangement joins TRBV19 to TRBJ1-1, with 8 bases matching TRBD1. Per the germline V gene, CDR1 is LNHDA and CDR2 is SQIVND (reference sequence). The CDR3 has 16 amino acids. Trimming took 6 bases from V and 0 from J; bases not matched to a gene: 9. The CDR3 region has the DNA TGTGCCAGTAGCACAGGGGGAAACATCGTGAACACTGAAGCTTTCTTT. Translated: CASSTGGNIVNTEAFF.

V usage is TRBV11-1 and J usage is TRBJ2-5; 7 nucleotides agree with TRBD2. V trimming: 3 bases; J trimming: 5 bases; junction bases outside the gene matches: 3. This CDR3 has 13 amino acids. Per germline, CDR1 SGHAT and CDR2 FQDESV (reference sequence). CDR3 nucleotide sequence: TGTGCCAGCAGCTTGGGGGGGTACGAGACCCAGTACTTC. It encodes CASSLGGYETQYF. The whole variable domain, remainder taken from reference TRBV11-1 and TRBJ2-5, is EAEVAQSPRYKITEKSQAVAFWCDPISGHATLYWYRQILGQGPELLVQFQDESVVDDSQLPKDRFSAERLKGVDSTLKIQPAELGDSAMYLCASSLGGYETQYFGPGTRLLVL.

The chain has TRBV3-1 (or the pseudogene TRBV3-2) and TRBJ2-1, with 8 bases aligning to TRBD2. V shed 0 bases, J shed 8 bases, and the junction held 9 bases outside the gene matches. Germline V gene data show CDR1 as LGHDT and CDR2 as YNNKEL (reference sequence). This CDR3 is 16 amino acids long. In DNA form, the CDR3 reads TGTGCCAGCAGCCAAGACCCGAGCGGGAGAGGCCATGAGCAGTTCTTC. Translating it yields CASSQDPSGRGHEQFF.

V and J are TRBV6-5 and TRBJ1-2, with 10 bases identical to TRBD1. Per the germline V gene, CDR1 is MNHEY and CDR2 is SVGAGI. This CDR3 comprises 15 residues. Trimming at V came to 5 bases and at J to 1 base, leaving 4 bases not matched to a gene. The CDR3 bases are TGTGCCAGCAGTCCGCGGACAGGGGGTAACTATGGCTACACCTTC. This sequence encodes CASSPRTGGNYGYTF.

The gene calls are TRBV19 and TRBJ1-1, with D hard to call. The CDR3 totals 15 residues. V lost 7 bases to trimming and J lost 6 bases, with 21 bases between them. CDR1 is LNHDA and CDR2 is SQIVND in the germline V gene (reference sequence). In DNA, the CDR3 is TGTGCCAGTACCCCGGTCTACTTAGCTTCGGCTGAAGCTTTCTTT. It encodes CASTPVYLASAEAFF.

J is TRBJ1-5 and V is TRBV25-1; tentative D call: TRBD1 (5 bases). This CDR3 is 15 amino acids long. Germline V gives CDR1 MGHDK, CDR2 SYGVNS. Trimming stripped 1 base from V and 5 bases from J, with 12 bases between. The CDR3 DNA reads TGTGCCAGCAGTGAATCAGGGTGGGATGATCAGCCCCAGCATTTT. Amino acids: CASSESGWDDQPQHF.

The chain carries TRBV4-2 and TRBJ1-4, with no clear D. CDR3 length: 18 amino acids. V dropped 1 base and J dropped 7 bases, with 22 bases sitting between them. Per the germline V gene, CDR1 is LGHNA and CDR2 is YNFKEQ. In DNA, the CDR3 is TGTGCCAGCAGCCAAGGACTTTCGAGCGGGAGTGATGGTGAAAAACTGTTTTTT. It translates to CASSQGLSSGSDGEKLFF.

The V gene is TRBV6-1, the J gene TRBJ1-5; the match to TRBD1 covers 8 bases. Per the germline V gene, CDR1 is MNHNS and CDR2 is SASEGT. The V gene end was trimmed by 3 bases and the J gene end by 5 bases; junction bases not matched to a gene: 0. There are 13 residues in the CDR3. CDR3 residues: CASSETGDQPQHF. As DNA, the CDR3 is TGTGCCAGCAGTGAGACAGGGGATCAGCCCCAGCATTTT.

This clone was seen just once. V usage is TRBV5-1 and J usage is TRBJ1-1; TRBD1 might be the D (5 bases). Per the germline V gene, CDR1 is SGHRS and CDR2 is YFSETQ. V lost 6 bases, J lost 5 bases, and 14 bases lay in between. The length of the CDR3 is 13 residues. The CDR3 coding sequence is TGCGCCAGCAACTATGGGGGGGAAACTGAAGCTTTCTTT. It is translated as CASNYGGETEAFF.

The chain uses TRBV5-1 and TRBJ2-1; 7 bases are a match to TRBD2. CDR3 length equals 15 residues. With 2 bases clipped from V and 7 bases from J, the junction kept 9 bases outside the gene matches. CDR1 and CDR2 (germline): SGHRS, YFSETQ. The CDR3 DNA follows: TGCGCCAGCAGCTTTAGAACGGGGGAGGGGAATGAGCAGTTCTTC. Protein sequence: CASSFRTGEGNEQFF.

This clone appeared once. The J gene is TRBJ2-1, the V gene TRBV14; tentative D call: TRBD2 (7 bases). CDR3 size: 14 residues. CDR1 SGHDN and CDR2 FVKESK come from the germline V gene. V lost 4 bases and J 9 bases, leaving 16 bases between the germline ends. The CDR3 loop is CASSLNLGGGEQFF. In nucleotides, the CDR3 is TGTGCCAGCAGCCTTAACCTAGGGGGGGGTGAGCAGTTCTTC.

V usage is TRBV4-3 and J usage is TRBJ1-6; possible D gene TRBD1, 6 bases. The CDR3 runs to 16 residues. Per the germline V gene, CDR1 is LGHNA and CDR2 is YSLEER. The ends were cut back, 4 bases at V and 8 bases at J, with 18 bases in the middle. CDR3 DNA sequence: TGCGCCAGCAGCCCCGACCGGGCAGGGGCGGATTCACCCCTCCACTTT. Amino acid sequence: CASSPDRAGADSPLHF.

This sequence joins TRBV6-5 and TRBJ1-2, with D perhaps TRBD1 (6 bases). The CDR3 runs to 15 residues. Trimming shortened V by 2 bases and J by 2 bases, and 12 bases separated the two germline ends. Germline V gene data show CDR1 as MNHEY and CDR2 as SVGAGI. DNA of the CDR3: TGTGCCAGCAGTTACAAAGTTACAGGGAACTATGGCTACACCTTC. This gives the protein CASSYKVTGNYGYTF.

The rearrangement links TRBV7-9 to TRBJ1-2; 9 bases match TRBD1. The CDR3 covers 11 residues. CDR1 and CDR2 from the germline V gene are SEHNR and FQNEAQ (reference sequence). V was pared by 8 bases and J by 6 bases, with 1 base of the junction left unmatched. The CDR3, as DNA: TGTGCCAGCTGGACAGGGGATGGCTACACCTTC. This codes for CASWTGDGYTF.

This clone was counted a few times. The chain recombines TRBV15 with TRBJ2-7, with a tentative D call TRBD2 (6 bases). This CDR3 is 15 amino acids long. Trimming shortened V by 2 bases and J by 3 bases, and 14 bases separated the two germline ends. Germline V lookup: CDR1 LNHNV, CDR2 YYDKDF (reference sequence). The CDR3 region is CATSRMGGRHYEQYF. For the CDR3, the DNA is TGTGCCACCAGCAGAATGGGGGGTAGACACTACGAGCAGTACTTC.

The chain employs TRBV2 and TRBJ1-2; weak D call: TRBD1 (6 bases). CDR3 size: 14 residues. From germline, CDR1 is SNHLY and CDR2 FYNNEI. V was pared by 10 bases and J by 5 bases, with 20 bases between. CDR3 in amino acids: CATAFRGAGYGYTF. In DNA form, the CDR3 reads TGTGCCACTGCCTTCCGGGGGGCGGGGTATGGCTACACCTTC.

Only one count was recorded for this clone. The gene calls are TRBV5-8 and TRBJ1-6, with D perhaps matching TRBD1 (5 bases). This CDR3 is built from 14 residues. Deletions cut 4 bases from V and 10 bases from J, with 15 bases between. Germline V gives CDR1 SGHTS, CDR2 YDEGEE. The CDR3: CASSTRTPPSPLHF. The CDR3, as DNA: TGTGCCAGCAGCACCCGGACACCTCCATCACCCCTCCACTTT. The full variable domain, with the rest looked up from reference TRBV5-8 and TRBJ1-6, is EAGVTQSPTHLIKTRGQQATLRCSPISGHTSVYWYQQALGLGLQFLLWYDEGEERNRGNFPPRFSGRQFPNYSSELNVNALELEDSALYLCASSTRTPPSPLHFGNGTRLTVT.

The chain recombines TRBV30 with TRBJ1-2; 8 nucleotides match TRBD1. CDR1 is GTSNPN and CDR2 is SVGIG in the germline V gene (reference sequence). The CDR3 totals 15 residues. J was trimmed by 1 base and V by 3 bases; bases with no gene match: 7. The CDR3 nucleotides are TGTGCCTGGAGAGGGCCAGGGGGCAATAACTATGGCTACACCTTC. Protein product: CAWRGPGGNNYGYTF.

The chain couples TRBV24-1 to TRBJ2-3; D is unresolved. V was trimmed by 0 bases and J by 2 bases, leaving 2 bases between them. The CDR3 totals 13 residues. Germline-derived CDR1 and CDR2 are KGHDR and SFDVKD. The CDR3 DNA follows: TGTGCCACCAGTGATTTGTACACAGATACGCAGTATTTT. This sequence encodes CATSDLYTDTQYF.

About this clone: The identical CDR3 is also encoded by other nucleotide sequences in the sample. This chain uses TRBV24-1 with TRBJ1-2; no firm D call. Germline assignment: CDR1 KGHDR and CDR2 SFDVKD. The V gene lost 0 bases and the J gene lost 8 bases, with 6 bases spanning the gap. This CDR3 region has 12 residues. The CDR3 spells CATSDLAGGYTF. DNA for the CDR3: TGTGCCACCAGTGATTTGGCGGGAGGCTACACCTTC.

This sequence joins TRBV27 and TRBJ2-7, with TRBD1 matching over 8 bases. The CDR3 has 14 residues. After removal of 5 bases from V and 4 bases from J, the junction contained 7 bases not matched to a gene. Germline values: CDR1 MNHEY, CDR2 SMNVEV (reference sequence). The CDR3 region is CASSRTGNGYEQYF. Here the CDR3 DNA reads TGTGCCAGCAGTCGGACAGGGAACGGGTACGAGCAGTACTTC.

The CDR3: CASSLEQGAVNEQFF. The CDR3 bases are TGTGCCAGCAGCTTAGAACAGGGGGCGGTCAATGAGCAGTTCTTC. This chain links TRBV7-6 with TRBJ2-1; 9 bases map to TRBD1. CDR3 size: 15 residues. V was clipped by 1 base and J by 6 bases; unmatched bases: 4. Germline CDR1 SGHVS, CDR2 FNYEAQ. Full variable domain (rest looked up from reference TRBV7-6 and TRBJ2-1): GAGVSQSPRYKVTKRGQDVALRCDPISGHVSLYWYRQALGQGPEFLTYFNYEAQQDKSGLPNDRFSAERPEGSISTLTIQRTEQRDSAMYRCASSLEQGAVNEQFFGPGTRLTVL.

V and J are TRBV27 and TRBJ2-7; 8 nucleotides match TRBD1. The CDR3 sequence is 15 residues long. Germline CDR1 is MNHEY and CDR2 is SMNVEV (reference sequence). The V segment lost 6 bases and the J segment 0 bases; nucleotides outside the gene matches: 7. CDR3 sequence: CASRMSGQASYEQYF. The CDR3 DNA follows: TGTGCCAGCAGGATGTCGGGACAGGCCTCCTACGAGCAGTACTTC.

V is TRBV5-1 and J is TRBJ2-2, with 7 positions matching TRBD1. CDR1 is SGHRS, CDR2 YFSETQ, per germline. The V gene end was trimmed by 2 bases and the J gene end by 5 bases; junction bases not matched to a gene: 0. The CDR3 totals 13 residues. CDR3 bases: TGCGCCAGCAGCTTACAGGGGACCGGGGAGCTGTTTTTT. It translates to CASSLQGTGELFF.

This clone was seen only once. The chain combines TRBV21-1 with TRBJ2-7; whether TRBD2, the table's D call, matches the DNA was not checked. TRBV21-1 has pseudogene status. The length of the CDR3 is 11 residues. The CDR3, as DNA: TGTGCCAGCAGCATCTCGGACGAGCAGTACTTC. Translation gives CASSISDEQYF.

V is TRBV2 and J is TRBJ1-1; TRBD1 agrees at 7 bases. Germline V CDR1 and CDR2: SNHLY, FYNNEI. The CDR3 sequence is 14 residues long. V shed 7 bases and J 5 bases; nucleotides not matched to a gene: 10. CDR3 nucleotide sequence: TGTGCCAGCACCGTAAACAGGGGCGGGACTGAAGCTTTCTTT. Its translation is CASTVNRGGTEAFF.